This T cell receptor beta chain was sequenced for a study of cytomegalovirus exposure and HLA in healthy donors (dated by TCRdb to the late 2010s). In terms of the full investigation: According to an earlier analysis of 587 of the donors, about 190 million T cells yielded over 90 million unique TCR beta sequences and about 300 Gb of sequence data. In a later analysis, previously published TCR beta repertoires from more than 500 donors were re-analyzed and high-resolution HLA genotyping was added so that TCR occurrence patterns could be studied. Class I and class II HLA loci were covered by the typing at four-digit resolution. Typing coverage varied by locus: roughly 620-640 donors for A, B, C, DRB1 and DQB1; more than 500 for DQA1; more than 600 for DPA1; roughly 450 for DPB1. Among roughly 400 genotyped donors of the cohort, an average of roughly 230,000 unique TCR beta nucleotide sequences was sequenced per donor, of which 15% to 20% were non-productive. High-throughput TCR immunosequencing, statistical association of individual TCRs with disease status, and machine learning were combined to predict cytomegalovirus infection status. Rather than using new phenotypic data, the later analysis identified candidate immune exposures from TCR beta sequences and from how often those sequences occurred across donors. The study aimed to test whether signatures of past pathogen exposure could be identified by cataloging public T cell receptors. Every repertoire in the discovery cohort had been generated on one and the same sequencing platform. In a later genetic analysis, genome-wide SNP genotypes for about three fifths of the roughly 670 donors were used, and that subset was treated as a discovery cohort. Roughly five DR-DQ haplotypes were treated as single units for association and clustering because of strong linkage in the cohort. Besides the first cohort of around 670 subjects, a separate validation cohort made up of roughly 120 different subjects was used. To decide whether each TCR beta V gene segment behaved as functional or pseudogenic, an earlier analysis of approximately 600 of the donors relied on high-throughput TCR beta sequencing. The T cell repertoires of some 670 subjects were profiled by immunosequencing and related to cytomegalovirus serostatus. Donor age, sex, ethnicity and CMV serostatus were compiled together with the repertoire data. Approximately 310 gigabases of sequencing data and tens of millions of unique TCR sequences were included in an early release covering several hundred HLA-typed donors. Among the roughly 400 genotyped donors, 81% belonged to the genetic ancestry cluster associated with self-reported Caucasian donors.

The library was obtained by the immunoSEQ multiplex PCR assay. For the multiplex PCR, a mixture combining 60 forward primers for TCR Vbeta segments and 13 reverse primers for TCR Jbeta segments was used. Amplification of the CDR3 region of rearranged TCR beta genes was performed with a multiplex PCR assay on genomic DNA. The Illumina HiSeq System was used to sequence the amplified TCR beta libraries as 87-base-pair reads. In the original analysis: In a later analysis, around 80 million unique TCR beta chains were counted across the approximately 670 repertoires, and about 10 million of these chains were shared by at least two donors. Raw reads were error-corrected and collapsed into unique sequences by a nearest-neighbor algorithm in which closely related sequences were merged to remove PCR and sequencing errors. V, D and J gene segments were assigned by aligning CDR3 sequences to IMGT reference sequences. For a sequence to be retained, a match of at least six nucleotides was required to both a V gene segment and a J gene segment. Rearrangements were classified as productive when the CDR3 lacked stop codons and remained in frame with V and J, and all other rearrangements were classified as non-productive. CDR3 was defined by IMGT convention, running from the second conserved V-encoded cysteine to the conserved J-encoded phenylalanine. In an earlier analysis of around 540 of the donors, sequences lacking an unambiguous match to a single V gene segment were excluded. An earlier analysis of 500 to 600 of the donors classified V segments as functional when productive rearrangements were above 56.7% and as segregating when the standard deviation between donors was above 5%. To diagnose cytomegalovirus status from the catalog of TCR beta chain sequences, a statistical classification framework was built. V and J gene assignment, in a later analysis, came from comparing TCR nucleotide sequences with IMGT/GENE-DB human TR gene sequences. A later analysis assigned CDR3 sequences and most-parsimonious VDJ recombination scenarios with the TCRdist pipeline. A later analysis defined each TCR beta chain by its CDR3 amino acid sequence plus V-gene family, and excluded reads lacking a unique V-gene family. A later analysis removed 592 highly shared, low-generation-probability nucleotide sequences to deal with suspected cross-contamination and a sequencing artifact. For each public chain, a later analysis derived a clonal expansion index from normalized ranks of inferred template counts within each repertoire. Generation probabilities in a later analysis came from a VDJ recombination model fitted to out-of-frame rearrangements, and those results were checked against IGoR. In a later analysis, TCR-TCR, TCR-HLA and TCR-CMV co-occurrence was scored with hypergeometric tests, and a repertoire-size bias correction was applied to TCR pairs. To estimate false discovery rates, a later analysis permuted the HLA or CMV assignments 20 times. In a later analysis, co-occurring TCRs were grouped using DBSCAN, and TCRdist sequence similarity was added for clustering within HLA-allele-positive subsets. Co-occurrence clustering excluded repertoires with fewer than 30,000 or more than 120,000 public chains, plus five with anomalous nucleotide sharing. Not all clones reach the TCRdb copy of this immuneACCESS table, which keeps in-frame sequences only. Checked studies attribute under half of the gap to unresolved V genes and leave the rest unexplained. The DNA was the basis for D and trimming; V, J and clone size are from that table. This sample gives around 180,000 clones in total; 60% to 85% of them show up just once. The top ten hold about 1% of the sample.

Study-level results and caveats: Assigning TCR associations to individual alleles was difficult when HLA alleles, especially DR and DQ, strongly co-occurred. A later analysis associated some 17,000 TCR beta sequences with specific HLA alleles at a false discovery rate of 0.05. For the cohort, immune exposure information was limited to CMV serostatus. The classifier was reported to diagnose cytomegalovirus status with high specificity and sensitivity in both the original and validation cohorts. An association between a missense DCLRE1C variant and V-gene and J-gene trimming of TCR beta chains was found in a later genetic analysis and replicated in an independent cohort. The presence/absence analyses assumed that sequencing depth was roughly uniform across donors, and that assumption may not be true. In a later analysis, several top co-occurrence clusters were reported to appear linked to parvovirus B19, influenza, CMV and Epstein-Barr virus. The cohort was sequenced for TCR beta chains only, and without alpha or paired-chain data the features that could be detected were limited. In vitro tests confirmed that a few of the cytomegalovirus-associated TCR beta chains recognize cytomegalovirus antigens. A later analysis found that most CMV-associated TCR beta chains appeared HLA-restricted, with HLA associations seemingly driven largely by CMV exposure. HLA typing was unavailable for some donors at each locus, so association tests used only the typed subset. Because counts were too low, 15 to 20 rarely observed V segments, including chromosome 9 orphons, were excluded from the earlier analysis of 587 of the donors. A further reported finding was that TCR beta sequences accurately predicted the HLA-A and HLA-B alleles for most subjects in the first cohort. Broadly in line with IMGT annotations, most TCR beta V segments showed up in productive rearrangements about 87% or about 30% of the time in an earlier analysis of approximately 600 of the donors. Across donors, most TCR sequences were observed very rarely, whereas some public TCRs were present in many individuals. A later analysis found that HLA-associated TCR beta chains were more clonally expanded and had lower generation probabilities than equally common non-associated chains. Compared with the roughly 670-donor mean, donors in an Asian-associated ancestry cluster had fewer N-insertions in productive TCRs, according to a later genetic analysis. Correlated functional status among segregating V segments might reflect linkage disequilibrium, but an unknown experimental factor could not be ruled out. The sequencing pipeline was judged likely to have produced a cluster of highly shared sequence variants as a technical artifact. In a later analysis, the rate of TCR association differed among HLA loci, with DRB1 alleles having the most associated TCRs and HLA-C alleles having the fewest. According to the authors, the approach could potentially be generalized to other disease states and immunological phenotypes. In the study, approximately 150 TCR beta chains were listed as associated with cytomegalovirus.

The cohort consisted of 650 to 700 healthy bone marrow donors. At the time of sampling, all cohort members were nominally healthy, though unrecorded immune exposures were likely present. The donor was CMV seronegative and belonged to the group of approximately 320 seronegative cohort members. Each donor provided a peripheral blood sample, and peripheral blood mononuclear cells were used for TCR beta sequencing. The Qiagen DNeasy Blood Extraction Kit was used to extract genomic DNA from the blood cell samples. On this clone: Its antigen is still unknown. Per-base qualities were not stored, and no clone one base away is much larger.

The TCR sequence derives from a middle-aged woman in good health and CMV-seronegative. Source material: PBMCs.

The sequenced DNA: TGTGCCAGCAGCCCGGGACAGGGCGTGTGGGACTCTGGGGCCAACGTCCTGACTTTC. Its coded protein is CASSPGQGVWDSGANVLTF. The rearranged segments are TRBV27 and TRBJ2-6, and TRBD1 matches 9 of the central bases. CDR1 and CDR2 are read off the germline V gene (reference sequence) as MNHEY and SMNVEV. Here V drops 6 bases and J drops 0 bases, and the junction holds 12 bases not matched to any gene. The CDR3 starts with the cysteine, ends with the phenylalanine, and has 19 residues. Just CDR3 DNA is preserved here, 57 bases in frame from base 1.